Reported below is one TCR beta chain. Its specific antigen is unknown. No base quality information exists; no much larger clone differs at one position. V is shortened by 3 bases, J by 2 bases, and the region joining them spans 7 bases. The germline V gene supplies CDR1 SGHVS and CDR2 FQNEAQ. The CDR3, from cysteine to phenylalanine, totals 14 residues. Here the CDR3 DNA is all that survives: 42 bases in frame from base 1. This entry comes from a study of cytomegalovirus exposure and HLA in healthy donors (dated by TCRdb to 2016 to 2017). Looking at the study overall: In an earlier analysis of around 540 of the donors, 250 to 350 Gb of sequence data and roughly 100 million unique TCR beta sequences from about 180 million T cells were reported. Donor age, sex, ethnicity and CMV serostatus were collected together with the repertoire data. A later genetic analysis used genome-wide SNP genotypes for about 55% of the 666 donors, treating that subset as a discovery cohort. Of the approximately 400 genotyped donors, 81% fell in the genetic ancestry cluster associated with self-reported Caucasian donors. The study used immunosequencing to profile the T cell repertoires of 666 subjects and linked those repertoires to cytomegalovirus serostatus. All discovery cohort repertoires had been generated on a single sequencing platform. An early release that covered around 590 HLA-typed donors contained 300 to 350 gigabases of sequencing data and some 87 million unique TCR sequences. HLA typing included class I and class II loci at four-digit resolution. In an earlier analysis of 500 to 650 of the donors, high-throughput TCR beta sequencing was used to judge whether each TCR beta V gene segment behaved as functional or pseudogenic. Across about 380 genotyped donors of the cohort, an average of 235,054 unique TCR beta nucleotide sequences per donor were sequenced, and around 19% of those sequences were non-productive. The study was designed to test whether signatures of past pathogen exposure could be identified by cataloging public T cell receptors. To study patterns of TCR occurrence, a later analysis re-analyzed previously published TCR beta repertoires from 666 donors and added high-resolution HLA genotyping. Along with the approximately 700-subject first cohort, a separate validation cohort of 120 different subjects was used. Rather than using new phenotypic data, the later analysis identified candidate immune exposures from TCR beta sequences and from how often those sequences occurred across donors. High-throughput TCR immunosequencing, statistical association of individual TCRs with disease status, and machine learning were combined to predict cytomegalovirus infection status. Typing coverage differed by locus: A, B, C, DRB1 and DQB1 were typed in about 629-630 donors, DQA1 in roughly 500, DPA1 in 600 to 610, and DPB1 in just under 480. Because of strong linkage in the cohort, four to six DR-DQ haplotypes were treated as single units for association and clustering.

The cohort comprised around 700 healthy bone marrow donors. All cohort members were sampled while nominally healthy, although unrecorded immune exposures were likely present. The donor tested CMV seronegative, placing the donor among the 300 to 450 seronegative members of the cohort. Each donor provided a peripheral blood sample, and peripheral blood mononuclear cells were used for TCR beta sequencing. The Qiagen DNeasy Blood Extraction Kit was used to extract genomic DNA from the blood cell samples. Broad study findings and their caveats: Presence/absence analyses assumed roughly uniform sequencing depth across donors, an assumption that may not hold. The authors suggested that the approach could potentially be generalized to other disease states and immunological phenotypes. Some IMGT-functional V segments, including TRBV6-2 and TRBV6-3, could not be told apart with the 87-base-pair reads, so those segments were excluded. According to a later genetic analysis, donors in an Asian-associated ancestry cluster had fewer N-insertions in productive TCRs than the roughly 670-donor mean. In an earlier analysis of under 600 of the donors, most TCR beta V segments were observed in productive rearrangements about 87% or about 30% of the time, broadly matching IMGT annotations. A total of 150 to 200 TCR beta chains were listed by the study as associated with cytomegalovirus. The only immune exposure information available for the cohort was CMV serostatus. In a later analysis, HLA-associated TCR beta chains showed more clonal expansion and lower generation probabilities than non-associated chains that were equally common. Only TCR beta chains were sequenced in this cohort, and the absence of alpha or paired-chain data limited detectable features. The classifier was reported to diagnose cytomegalovirus status with high specificity and sensitivity in both the original and validation cohorts. According to a later analysis, parvovirus B19, influenza, CMV and Epstein-Barr virus appeared linked to several top co-occurrence clusters. An association between a missense DCLRE1C variant and V-gene and J-gene trimming of TCR beta chains was found in a later genetic analysis and replicated in an independent cohort. A later analysis associated roughly 17,000 TCR beta sequences with specific HLA alleles at a false discovery rate of 0.05. A later analysis found that most CMV-associated TCR beta chains appeared HLA-restricted, with HLA associations seemingly driven largely by CMV exposure. The sequencing pipeline was judged likely to have produced a cluster of highly shared sequence variants as a technical artifact. In vitro tests confirmed that three of the cytomegalovirus-associated TCR beta chains recognize cytomegalovirus antigens. Most TCR sequences were seen in very few donors, while some public TCRs were found in many individuals. A further reported finding was that TCR beta sequences accurately predicted the HLA-A and HLA-B alleles for most subjects in the first cohort. The earlier analysis of approximately 540 of the donors excluded roughly 17 rarely observed V segments, including chromosome 9 orphons, because counts were too low. In a later analysis, TCR association rates were found to vary across HLA loci, with the most associated TCRs seen for DRB1 alleles and the fewest for HLA-C alleles. Strong co-occurrence of HLA alleles, especially DR and DQ, made assigning TCR associations to individual alleles difficult. Correlated functional status among segregating V segments might be attributable to linkage disequilibrium, but an unknown experimental factor could not be ruled out. Because HLA typing was missing for some donors at each locus, association tests included only the typed subset.

Library preparation employed the immunoSEQ multiplex PCR assay. The multiplex PCR relied on a mix of 60 forward primers for TCR Vbeta segments and 13 reverse primers for TCR Jbeta segments. A multiplex PCR assay on genomic DNA amplified the CDR3 region of rearranged TCR beta genes. On the Illumina HiSeq System, the amplified TCR beta libraries were sequenced as 87-base-pair reads. The paper's data handling went like this. Across the roughly 640 repertoires, a later analysis counted about 81 million unique TCR beta chains, about 10 million of which were shared by at least two donors. A nearest-neighbor algorithm error-corrected the raw reads and collapsed the reads into unique sequences, merging closely related sequences to remove PCR and sequencing errors. To assign V, D and J gene segments, CDR3 sequences were aligned to IMGT reference sequences. For a sequence to be retained, at least a six-nucleotide match to both a V gene segment and a J gene segment was required. A rearrangement counted as productive if the CDR3 had no stop codons and remained in frame with V and J, and every other rearrangement counted as non-productive. Following IMGT convention, CDR3 was defined as the stretch from the second conserved V-encoded cysteine to the conserved J-encoded phenylalanine. The earlier analysis of about 590 of the donors excluded sequences that lacked an unambiguous match to a single V gene segment. In an earlier analysis of several hundred of the donors, V segments were called functional above 56.7% productive rearrangements and were called segregating when the between-donor standard deviation exceeded 5%. A statistical classification framework was developed to diagnose cytomegalovirus status using the catalog of TCR beta chain sequences. In a later analysis, TCR nucleotide sequences were compared against IMGT/GENE-DB human TR gene sequences so that V and J genes could be assigned. Using the TCRdist pipeline, a later analysis assigned CDR3 sequences along with most-parsimonious VDJ recombination scenarios. In a later analysis, each TCR beta chain was defined by its CDR3 amino acid sequence together with its V-gene family, and reads lacking a unique V-gene family were excluded. As a way to deal with suspected cross-contamination and a sequencing artifact, a later analysis dropped more than 500 nucleotide sequences that were highly shared and had low generation probability. In a later analysis, a clonal expansion index for each public chain was calculated from normalized within-repertoire ranks of inferred template counts. In a later analysis, generation probabilities were computed with a VDJ recombination model fitted to out-of-frame rearrangements, and the resulting probabilities were checked against IGoR. A later analysis scored TCR-TCR, TCR-HLA and TCR-CMV co-occurrence with hypergeometric tests, applying a repertoire-size bias correction to TCR pairs. To estimate false discovery rates, a later analysis permuted the HLA or CMV assignments 20 times. A later analysis grouped co-occurring TCRs with DBSCAN, adding TCRdist sequence similarity when clustering within HLA-allele-positive subsets. Co-occurrence clustering excluded repertoires with fewer than 30,000 or more than 120,000 public chains, plus five with anomalous nucleotide sharing. Held by TCRdb, this immuneACCESS table contains in-frame sequences only and omits some clones. Under half of the omission traces to an unresolved V gene where checked; the cause of the rest is unknown. V and J calls and clone size come straight from that table; D and trimming were deduced from the DNA. Present in this sample are around 180,000 clones, approximately 81% of which were seen just once. The ten largest clones add up to 1% of the sample.

Sequencing was done on a sample of PBMCs. The sequence was collected from a boy aged 2 to 10 in good health and CMV-seronegative. The chain was built from TRBV7-8 and TRBJ2-2; confidence is insufficient to name the D gene. This receptor has the CDR3 CASSFTRNTGELFF. Read as DNA, the sequence is TGTGCCAGCAGCTTTACCAGAAACACCGGGGAGCTGTTTTTT.